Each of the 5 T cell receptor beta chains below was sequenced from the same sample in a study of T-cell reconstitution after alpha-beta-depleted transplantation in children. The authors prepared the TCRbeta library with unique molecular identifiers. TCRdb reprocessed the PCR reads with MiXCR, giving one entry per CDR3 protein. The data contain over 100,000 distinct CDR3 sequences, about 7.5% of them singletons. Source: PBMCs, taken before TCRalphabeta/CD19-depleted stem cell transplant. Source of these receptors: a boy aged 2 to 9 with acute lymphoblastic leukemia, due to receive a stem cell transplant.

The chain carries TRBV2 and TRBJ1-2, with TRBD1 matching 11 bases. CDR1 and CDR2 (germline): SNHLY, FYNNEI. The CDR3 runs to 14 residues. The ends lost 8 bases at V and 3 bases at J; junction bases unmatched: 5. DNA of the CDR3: TGTGCCAGCGGTGGGGGACAGGGGGACTATGGCTACACCTTC. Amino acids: CASGGGQGDYGYTF.

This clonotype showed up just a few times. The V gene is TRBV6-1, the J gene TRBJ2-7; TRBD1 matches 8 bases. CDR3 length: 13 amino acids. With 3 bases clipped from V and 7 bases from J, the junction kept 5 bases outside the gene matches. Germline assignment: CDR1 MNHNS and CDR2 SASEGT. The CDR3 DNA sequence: TGTGCCAGCAGTGAGGACAGGGCGCGGGAGCAGTACTTC. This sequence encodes CASSEDRAREQYF.

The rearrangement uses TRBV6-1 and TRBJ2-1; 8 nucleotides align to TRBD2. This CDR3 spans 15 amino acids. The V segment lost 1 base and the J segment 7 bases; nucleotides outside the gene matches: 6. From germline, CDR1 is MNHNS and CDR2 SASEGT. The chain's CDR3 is CASSEGSSGANEQFF. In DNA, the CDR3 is TGTGCCAGCAGTGAAGGGAGTAGCGGGGCTAATGAGCAGTTCTTC.

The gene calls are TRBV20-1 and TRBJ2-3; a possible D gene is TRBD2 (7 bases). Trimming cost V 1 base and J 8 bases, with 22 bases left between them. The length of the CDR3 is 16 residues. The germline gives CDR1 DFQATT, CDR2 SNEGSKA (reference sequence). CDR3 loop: CSARAPREGGAGTQYF. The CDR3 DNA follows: TGCAGTGCTAGAGCCCCACGAGAAGGGGGGGCCGGTACGCAGTATTTT.

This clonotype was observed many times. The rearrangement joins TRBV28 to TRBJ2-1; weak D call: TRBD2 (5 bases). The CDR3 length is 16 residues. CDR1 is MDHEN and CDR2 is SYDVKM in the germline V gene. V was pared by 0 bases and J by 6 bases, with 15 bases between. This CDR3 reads CASSLWPGEGLNEQFF. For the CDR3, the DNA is TGTGCCAGCAGTTTATGGCCAGGCGAGGGCCTCAATGAGCAGTTCTTC. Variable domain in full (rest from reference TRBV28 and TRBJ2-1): DVKVTQSSRYLVKRTGEKVFLECVQDMDHENMFWYRQDPGLGLRLIYFSYDVKMKEKGDIPEGYSVSREKKERFSLILESASTNQTSMYLCASSLWPGEGLNEQFFGPGTRLTVL.